The 28 T cell receptor beta chains given below trace back to one sample, sequenced in a study of T cells in Graves' hyperthyroidism and ophthalmopathy. Amplification yielded TCR beta CDR3 regions, with RNA transcripts as the source. First-round RT-PCR targeting the TCR CDR3 was performed with the HTBI primer set. Each CDR3 protein gets one entry after TCRdb re-called the multiplex PCR reads with MiXCR. Of 300,000 to 450,000 distinct CDR3 sequences in the sample, roughly a sixth were seen once. The specimen was blood. These receptors all stem from a woman between 25 and 40 years old with Graves' hyperthyroidism that later progressed to Graves' ophthalmopathy.

This clonotype was counted at least ten times. This chain joins TRBV12-3 or TRBV12-4 and TRBJ2-5; D gene ambiguous. V was cut by 0 bases and J by 5 bases, with 7 bases left in between. This CDR3 has 13 residues. The CDR3 sequence is CASSLALRETQYF. In DNA, the CDR3 is TGTGCCAGCAGTTTAGCCCTCCGGGAGACCCAGTACTTC.

This clonotype was detected ten times or more. V gene TRBV2 combines with J gene TRBJ2-7; TRBD1 matches at 11 bases. The length of the CDR3 is 16 residues. With 2 bases clipped from V and 3 bases from J, the junction kept 6 bases outside the gene matches. The germline V gene encodes CDR1 SNHLY and CDR2 FYNNEI. The CDR3 reads CASSEPGQGVDYEQYF. In DNA, the CDR3 is TGTGCCAGCAGTGAACCGGGACAGGGGGTCGACTACGAGCAGTACTTC.

This rearrangement joins TRBV4-1 to TRBJ2-5, with 8 nucleotides matching TRBD1. Germline values: CDR1 MGHRA, CDR2 YSYEKL. The length of the CDR3 is 15 residues. Trimming at V came to 0 bases and at J to 12 bases, leaving 12 bases not matched to a gene. CDR3 DNA sequence: TGCGCCAGCAGCCAAGAAGCCCGGAGGGGACAGGTAGAGTACTTC. Protein sequence: CASSQEARRGQVEYF.

This clonotype has ten or more counts. The genes are TRBV6-1 and TRBJ1-5; no reliable D call. Germline assignment: CDR1 MNHNS and CDR2 SASEGT. V lost 6 bases and J 4 bases, leaving 10 bases between the germline ends. The CDR3 totals 13 residues. In DNA, the CDR3 is TGTGCCAGCAGCACCGGGCCGAATCAGCCCCAGCATTTT. Translation: CASSTGPNQPQHF.

This clonotype was counted at least ten times. The chain carries TRBV12-3 or TRBV12-4 and TRBJ2-5; 7 bases agree with TRBD1. Germline trimming cut 6 bases from V and 2 bases from J; bases unmatched to any gene: 6. This CDR3 spans 14 amino acids. CDR3 amino acids: CASRQQGLQETQYF. CDR3 nucleotide sequence: TGTGCCAGCAGGCAACAGGGGTTGCAAGAGACCCAGTACTTC.

This chain joins TRBV12-3 or TRBV12-4 and TRBJ1-2, with TRBD1 matching over 7 bases. V was pared by 6 bases and J by 6 bases, with 16 bases of the junction left unmatched. This CDR3 contains 16 residues. CDR3 amino acids: CASSPDPTGTEHGYTF. CDR3 coding DNA: TGTGCCAGCAGCCCGGATCCCACCGGGACAGAACATGGCTACACCTTC.

This clonotype was seen at least ten times. V and J are TRBV19 and TRBJ1-2; the D gene is possibly TRBD1 (6 bases). V dropped 7 bases and J dropped 6 bases, with 21 bases sitting between them. From germline, CDR1 is LNHDA and CDR2 SQIVND (reference sequence). CDR3 length: 15 residues. CDR3 bases: TGTGCCAGTACCATGGGGGCAGGGTTGCGGAATGGCTACACCTTC. Protein: CASTMGAGLRNGYTF.

This chain connects TRBV5-6 to TRBJ1-6; D is undetermined. Germline V lookup: CDR1 SGHDT, CDR2 YYEEEE. The V and J ends lost 4 bases and 2 bases respectively, with 10 bases between them. The CDR3 totals 15 residues. The CDR3 nucleotides are TGTGCCAGCAGCGCTATGGGCACCTATAATTCACCCCTCCACTTT. Protein sequence: CASSAMGTYNSPLHF.

This clonotype was detected many times. This chain joins TRBV30 and TRBJ2-5; 9 positions match TRBD1. Germline V gene data show CDR1 as GTSNPN and CDR2 as SVGIG (reference sequence). Trimming removed 3 bases from V and 4 bases from J; junction bases left unmatched: 18. The CDR3 runs 18 residues. This CDR3 reads CAWSFRDRDLILRETQYF. The CDR3 bases are TGTGCCTGGAGCTTCAGGGACAGGGATCTTATTCTACGAGAGACCCAGTACTTC.

The table lists this clonotype with many counts. This chain links TRBV29-1 with TRBJ2-5; D remains unclear. Per germline, CDR1 SQVTM and CDR2 ANQGSEA. This CDR3 has 11 residues. Trimming shortened V by 0 bases and J by 3 bases, and 2 bases separated the two germline ends. The CDR3 DNA sequence: TGCAGCGTTGAAGATGAAGAGACCCAGTACTTC. Its translation is CSVEDEETQYF.

About this clonotype: One base away lies a much larger clone, so this may be a sequencing read error. The rearrangement uses TRBV28 and TRBJ2-2, with 7 bases lining up with TRBD1. The J segment lost 5 bases and the V segment lost 5 bases, leaving 2 bases of the junction unmatched. This CDR3 has 13 residues. The germline V gene has CDR1 MDHEN and CDR2 SYDVKM. CDR3 amino acids: CASSTRGTGELFF. Written as DNA, the CDR3 is TGTGCCAGCAGTACCAGGGGGACCGGGGAGCTGTTTTTT.

The chain links TRBV18 to TRBJ1-4; TRBD1 might be the D (5 bases). The CDR3 runs to 14 residues. V lost 0 bases and J 6 bases, leaving 8 bases between the germline ends. Germline V gene sequence: CDR1 KGHSH, CDR2 LQKENI. The CDR3 protein is CASSPPVGDEKLFF. The CDR3 DNA reads as TGTGCCAGCTCACCACCGGTAGGGGATGAAAAACTGTTTTTT.

In its sample, this clonotype was seen once. The chain uses TRBV27 and TRBJ1-2, with TRBD1 matching 8 bases. CDR1 is MNHEY, CDR2 SMNVEV, per germline (reference sequence). V was clipped by 3 bases and J by 5 bases; unmatched bases: 5. This CDR3 is 14 amino acids long. CDR3 sequence: CASSFQGAGYGYTF. DNA for the CDR3: TGTGCCAGCAGTTTTCAGGGGGCTGGGTATGGCTACACCTTC.

This clonotype was seen only a few times. V is TRBV20-1 and J is TRBJ1-1, with 7 bases identical to TRBD1. The CDR3 is made up of 13 amino acids. The V and J ends lost 6 bases and 4 bases, in that order; junction bases with no gene match: 8. From germline, CDR1 is DFQATT and CDR2 SNEGSKA (reference sequence). The CDR3 sequence is CSAPPGQLTEAFF. DNA for the CDR3: TGCAGTGCACCTCCGGGACAGCTCACTGAAGCTTTCTTT.

There are many counts of this clonotype. The rearrangement uses TRBV28 and TRBJ1-5; no definite D call. The CDR3 sequence is 16 residues long. V dropped 3 bases and J dropped 1 base, with 13 bases sitting between them. The V gene's germline CDR1 is MDHEN and CDR2 SYDVKM. CDR3 sequence: CASSFSTVPSNQPQHF. CDR3 coding DNA: TGTGCCAGCAGTTTCTCAACAGTCCCCAGCAATCAGCCCCAGCATTTT.

This clonotype was observed a few times. The J gene is TRBJ2-1, the V gene TRBV28; D gene uncertain. Germline loops: CDR1 MDHEN, CDR2 SYDVKM. The ends were cut back, 3 bases at V and 9 bases at J, with 9 bases in the middle. The CDR3 spans 12 residues. The chain's CDR3 is CASSLVTSEQFF. The CDR3, as DNA: TGTGCCAGCAGTTTGGTGACGAGTGAGCAGTTCTTC.

This clonotype has a count of ten or more. V gene TRBV12-3 or TRBV12-4 combines with J gene TRBJ2-7; D is uncertain. Trimming left V 7 bases short and J 1 base short, with 11 bases between. CDR3 length equals 13 residues. CDR3 amino acids: CASKSLGSYEQYF. Written as DNA, the CDR3 is TGTGCCAGCAAGTCCTTAGGGTCCTACGAGCAGTACTTC.

This clonotype has a count of ten or more. V and J are TRBV9 and TRBJ2-5, with TRBD2 matching over 11 bases. The CDR3 is made up of 16 amino acids. The V gene end was trimmed by 3 bases and the J gene end by 4 bases; junction bases not matched to a gene: 8. Looked up from germline, CDR1 is SGDLS and CDR2 is YYNGEE. In DNA form, the CDR3 reads TGTGCCAGCAGCGGAGCTAGCGGGAGGAGCTCAGAGACCCAGTACTTC. Amino acids: CASSGASGRSSETQYF.

The rearrangement joins TRBV14 to TRBJ2-2, with D possibly matching TRBD2 (5 bases). Per the germline V gene, CDR1 is SGHDN and CDR2 is FVKESK. V lost 0 bases and J 2 bases, leaving 28 bases between the germline ends. CDR3 length equals 22 residues. The DNA for the CDR3 is TGTGCCAGCAGCCAAGAGCGTCTCAAGCCCGACTACCCTCGAATAAACACCGGGGAGCTGTTTTTT. It encodes CASSQERLKPDYPRINTGELFF.

This chain connects TRBV9 to TRBJ2-2; perhaps TRBD2 as D (5 bases). CDR3 size: 12 residues. From germline, CDR1 is SGDLS and CDR2 YYNGEE. V was clipped by 0 bases and J by 8 bases, with 5 bases between them. In DNA form, the CDR3 reads TGTGCCAGCAGCGTAGAGCGGGGGGAGCTGTTTTTT. It translates to CASSVERGELFF. Full variable domain (missing parts from reference TRBV9 and TRBJ2-2): DSGVTQTPKHLITATGQRVTLRCSPRSGDLSVYWYQQSLDQGLQFLIQYYNGEERAKGNILERFSAQQFPDLHSELNLSSLELGDSALYFCASSVERGELFFGEGSRLTVL.

The V and J genes are TRBV20-1 and TRBJ2-1, with D maybe TRBD2 (6 bases). The CDR3 runs to 17 residues. V gave up 0 bases and J gave up 3 bases, with 18 bases separating them. In germline, CDR1 is DFQATT, CDR2 SNEGSKA (reference sequence). The CDR3 DNA is TGCAGTGCTAGAGATCGTAAAACTAGCCCGATCTACAATGAGCAGTTCTTC. Amino acid sequence: CSARDRKTSPIYNEQFF.

This clonotype has ten or more counts. The chain has TRBV11-2 and TRBJ2-7; D is unclear. CDR3 size: 17 residues. From germline, CDR1 is SGHAT and CDR2 FQNNGV. V was trimmed by 2 bases and J by 0 bases, leaving 17 bases between them. The CDR3 DNA reads TGTGCCAGCAGCTTAATAGTGCGCCAGTCAAACTCCTACGAGCAGTACTTC. This sequence encodes CASSLIVRQSNSYEQYF.

This clonotype occurred many times. The chain recombines TRBV7-9 with TRBJ2-5; 8 bases are a match to TRBD2. The CDR3 runs 16 residues. Germline V gives CDR1 SEHNR, CDR2 FQNEAQ (reference sequence). V was clipped by 1 base and J by 2 bases; unmatched bases: 6. CDR3 coding DNA: TGTGCCAGCAGCTTAGGTATTAGCGGGGTACAAGAGACCCAGTACTTC. This gives the protein CASSLGISGVQETQYF.

Details on this clonotype: The germline gene is not matched at one end of the junction; a read error may be the cause. This rearrangement joins TRBV5-1 to TRBJ1-2, with 7 bases aligning to TRBD1. The CDR3 length is 15 residues. The germline gives CDR1 SGHRS, CDR2 YFSETQ. The CDR3, as DNA: TGCACCAGCAGCACTGGGGACAGCACTAACTATGGCTACACCTTC. Protein product: CTSSTGDSTNYGYTF.

The chain links TRBV7-9 to TRBJ2-7, with 7 bases that match TRBD1. CDR1 and CDR2 (germline): SEHNR, FQNEAQ (reference sequence). The CDR3 is 17 residues long. J gave up 0 bases and V 3 bases, and 11 bases lay outside the gene matches. CDR3 sequence: CASSFTPGQRTSYEQYF. The CDR3 region has the DNA TGTGCCAGCAGCTTCACTCCGGGACAGCGGACCTCCTACGAGCAGTACTTC.

The V call is TRBV25-1, the J call TRBJ2-5; D possibly corresponds to TRBD2 (5 bases). Trimming pared 5 bases from V and 5 bases from J, leaving 27 bases between. This CDR3 comprises 18 residues. Germline V gene data show CDR1 as MGHDK and CDR2 as SYGVNS. In DNA form, the CDR3 reads TGTGCCAGCAGTTCGACACGCGGGCGGTCTAGGTTGGGGGAGACCCAGTACTTC. It is translated as CASSSTRGRSRLGETQYF.

In this sample, this clonotype turned up many times. V and J are TRBV28 and TRBJ2-4, with 8 bases matching TRBD1. Germline lookup yields CDR1 MDHEN and CDR2 SYDVKM. The CDR3 totals 19 residues. J was trimmed by 0 bases and V by 5 bases; bases with no gene match: 15. The CDR3: CASSENPRTGREAKNIQYF. Written as DNA, the CDR3 is TGTGCCAGCAGTGAAAACCCTCGGACAGGGCGGGAAGCCAAAAACATTCAGTACTTC. Supplemented by reference TRBV28 and TRBJ2-4, the full variable domain reads DVKVTQSSRYLVKRTGEKVFLECVQDMDHENMFWYRQDPGLGLRLIYFSYDVKMKEKGDIPEGYSVSREKKERFSLILESASTNQTSMYLCASSENPRTGREAKNIQYFGAGTRLSVL.

This chain connects TRBV3-1 to TRBJ2-3; no firm D call. With 0 bases removed from V and 2 bases from J, the gap between germline ends came to 15 bases. The CDR3 is made up of 17 amino acids. From germline, CDR1 is LGHDT and CDR2 YNNKEL (reference sequence). This CDR3 is CASSQDVNRRYTDTQYF. CDR3 sequence (DNA): TGTGCCAGCAGCCAAGACGTGAACAGAAGGTACACAGATACGCAGTATTTT.